This T cell receptor (beta chain) was captured by sequencing in a study of blood T cell repertoires in COVID-19. Study as a whole: The cDNA or gDNA used as material had been derived from T cells, B-cell-depleted T cells, or PBMCs.

This clone was observed once. The protocol was immunoSEQ multiplex PCR, while the TCRdb copy is restricted to in-frame clones and leaves out a portion. This sample has more than 200,000 clones; approximately 81% occur once, and the top ten carry roughly a tenth. Sequencing used peripheral blood. The clonotype was recovered from a woman aged 80 or over with COVID-19, enrolled during active disease.

Written as DNA, the CDR3 is TGTGCCAGCAGCGCAACCGGGACAGGGGGCGCGAAGACCCAGTACTTC. This gives the protein CASSATGTGGAKTQYF. This sequence joins TRBV7-9 and TRBJ2-5, with 12 bases matching TRBD1. Trimming removed 5 bases from V and 6 bases from J; junction bases left unmatched: 10. Germline CDR1 is SEHNR and CDR2 is FQNEAQ (reference sequence). CDR3 length: 16 amino acids. The full variable domain, its missing parts supplied by reference TRBV7-9 and TRBJ2-5, is DTGVSQNPRHKITKRGQNVTFRCDPISEHNRLYWYRQTLGQGPEFLTYFQNEAQLEKSRLLSDRFSAERPKGSFSTLEIQRTEQGDSAMYLCASSATGTGGAKTQYFGPGTRLLVL.